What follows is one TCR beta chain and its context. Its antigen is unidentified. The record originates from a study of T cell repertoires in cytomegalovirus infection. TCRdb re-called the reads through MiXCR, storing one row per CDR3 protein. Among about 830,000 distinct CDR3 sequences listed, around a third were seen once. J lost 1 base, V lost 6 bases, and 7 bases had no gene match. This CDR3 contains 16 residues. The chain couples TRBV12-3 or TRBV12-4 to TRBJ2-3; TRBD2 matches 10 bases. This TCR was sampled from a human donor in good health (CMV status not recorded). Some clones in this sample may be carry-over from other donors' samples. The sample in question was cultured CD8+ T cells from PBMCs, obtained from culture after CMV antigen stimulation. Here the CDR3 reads CASRHYLAGGTDTQYF. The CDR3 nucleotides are TGTGCCAGCAGGCACTATCTAGCGGGGGGCACAGATACGCAGTATTTT.